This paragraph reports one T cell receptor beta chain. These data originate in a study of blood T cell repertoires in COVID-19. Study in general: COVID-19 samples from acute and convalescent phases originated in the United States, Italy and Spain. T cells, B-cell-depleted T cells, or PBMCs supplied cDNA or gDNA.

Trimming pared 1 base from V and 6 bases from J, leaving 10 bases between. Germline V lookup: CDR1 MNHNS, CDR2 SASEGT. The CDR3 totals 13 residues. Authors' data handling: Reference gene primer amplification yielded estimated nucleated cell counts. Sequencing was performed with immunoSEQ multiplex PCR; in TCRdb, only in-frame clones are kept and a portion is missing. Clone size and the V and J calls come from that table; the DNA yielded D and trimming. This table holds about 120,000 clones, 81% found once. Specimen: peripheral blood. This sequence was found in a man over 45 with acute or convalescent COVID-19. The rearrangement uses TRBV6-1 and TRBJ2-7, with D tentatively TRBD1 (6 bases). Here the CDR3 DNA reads TGTGCCAGCAGTGAAGAAAGAGGGGGCGAGCAGTACGTC. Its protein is CASSEERGGEQYV.